The text below deals with one T cell receptor beta chain. Its target is not known. CDR1 is SNHLY, CDR2 FYNNEI, per germline. V was clipped by 4 bases and J by 8 bases, with 18 bases between them. The CDR3 extends over 15 amino acids. All TCR cDNA molecules were individually tagged with a unique molecular identifier. A single record per CDR3 protein comes from TCRdb applying MiXCR to the 5' RACE reads. This sample has about 18,000 distinct CDR3 sequences, with 7.5% found just once. The data were obtained in a study of spatial heterogeneity in lung cancer. Overall study: The library had UMIs, and each TCR and UMI pair averaged more than ten raw reads.

Study-wide findings and caveats: Higher tumor mutation counts went along with higher counts of expanded intratumoral alpha and beta TCRs.

Time point: sample taken at primary tumor resection. Samples came from 65 to 75 TRACERx patients with untreated early-stage lung cancer. Unsorted samples of tumor, nontumor lung or frozen PBMC had their whole RNA sequenced. The sample in question was lung tumor tissue, obtained at surgery. The clonotype comes from a male donor with early-stage non-small cell lung cancer. The rearrangement uses TRBV2 and TRBJ2-1; maybe TRBD2 (5 bases). CDR3 region: CASSGWRNSIHEQFF. For the CDR3, the DNA is TGTGCCAGCAGTGGATGGAGGAATAGCATCCATGAGCAGTTCTTC.